The T cell receptor beta chain under discussion was sequenced for a study of T cells in Graves' hyperthyroidism and ophthalmopathy. CDR3 length: 15 amino acids. The germline gives CDR1 SQVTM, CDR2 ANQGSEA. With 0 bases clipped from V and 3 bases from J, the junction kept 7 bases outside the gene matches. Clinicians diagnosed patients from clinical symptoms, serum thyroxine and TRAb, thyroid ultrasound and orbital computed tomography. This clonotype was recorded at least ten times. Antigen unknown. Authors of the study amplified TCR beta CDR3 regions from RNA transcripts. A set of HTBI primers served as the primers for a first-round RT-PCR of the TCR CDR3. MiXCR, run by TCRdb on the multiplex PCR reads, gives a single entry per CDR3 protein. The sample comprises a few hundred thousand distinct CDR3 sequences, more than 15% of which are singletons, and 13% to 15% rests with the top ten. Notes on the study in general: Most clonotypes expanded in the thyroid (above 0.001) were also present in blood. Separation of ophthalmopathy from stable hyperthyroidism was achieved by a 13 V-J model.

The chain joins TRBV29-1 to TRBJ1-2, with 7 nucleotides matching TRBD1. The source is a young woman with Graves' hyperthyroidism. The sample comprised blood. CDR3 sequence: CSVEDHSTGDYGYTF. CDR3 DNA: TGCAGCGTTGAAGATCATAGCACAGGGGACTATGGCTACACCTTC.